Below, 10 T cell receptor beta chains from the same sample are listed, as sequenced in a study of Ad26.COV2.S vaccination and SARS-CoV-2 variants. This table comes from immunoSEQ multiplex PCR, and its TCRdb copy is limited to in-frame clones, with some not included. The sample has about 680,000 clones; 89% are singletons. Treatment specified: some 20 received Ad26.COV2.S at low or high dose, single or two shots; roughly five received placebo; per-sample allocation not given. The samples date from day 63 after the first vaccine or placebo injection. Material: peripheral blood, obtained in a trial of Ad26.COV2.S vaccine versus placebo. The receptor source for this set is a person aged 18-65 years who received the Ad26.COV2.S COVID-19 vaccine or a placebo.

This CDR3 reads CASSLNPTLNLYEQYF. For the CDR3, the DNA is TGTGCCAGCAGTTTAAATCCGACACTTAACCTCTACGAGCAGTACTTC. The chain uses TRBV27 and TRBJ2-7; D gene ambiguous. Germline V gene lookup returns CDR1 MNHEY and CDR2 SMNVEV (reference sequence). V lost 2 bases, J lost 3 bases, and 17 bases lay in between. This CDR3 comprises 16 residues.

The chain carries TRBV5-6 and TRBJ2-1; 7 bases agree with TRBD2. Germline V gives CDR1 SGHDT, CDR2 YYEEEE. The CDR3 has 18 amino acids. V shed 0 bases, J shed 4 bases, and the junction held 13 bases outside the gene matches. CDR3: CASSLARGGLADYNEQFF. As DNA, the CDR3 is TGTGCCAGCAGCTTGGCCCGGGGTGGGCTAGCGGATTACAATGAGCAGTTCTTC.

The chain is built from TRBV6-5 and TRBJ1-6; TRBD1 matches 10 bases. Germline values: CDR1 MNHEY, CDR2 SVGAGI. The ends lost 7 bases at V and 8 bases at J; junction bases unmatched: 8. This CDR3 is 15 amino acids long. The CDR3 DNA is TGTGCCAGCATCTTCCGGGACAGGGGTTATTCACCCCTCCACTTT. It encodes CASIFRDRGYSPLHF.

V and J are TRBV4-1 and TRBJ2-7; perhaps TRBD2 as D (6 bases). The CDR3 sequence is 11 residues long. Trimming shortened V by 8 bases and J by 7 bases, and 12 bases separated the two germline ends. Germline values: CDR1 MGHRA, CDR2 YSYEKL. CDR3 region: CASGSAGEQYF. DNA of the CDR3: TGCGCCAGCGGTTCAGCGGGTGAGCAGTACTTC.

The rearrangement uses TRBV19 and TRBJ1-5, with D possibly TRBD1 on 6 matching bases. Trimming left V 6 bases short and J 3 bases short, with 12 bases between. CDR3 length equals 14 residues. CDR1 is LNHDA, CDR2 SQIVND, per germline (reference sequence). This chain's CDR3 is CASRRGANNQPQHF. For the CDR3, the DNA is TGTGCCAGTAGAAGGGGGGCCAACAATCAGCCCCAGCATTTT.

This chain connects TRBV5-1 to TRBJ2-1, with TRBD2 matching 9 bases. With V trimmed by 4 bases and J by 7 bases, 12 bases remained unmatched. Germline V gives CDR1 SGHRS, CDR2 YFSETQ. CDR3 length: 16 residues. The CDR3 region is CASSLPGSGRTNEQFF. DNA for the CDR3: TGCGCCAGCAGCCTCCCGGGGAGCGGGAGGACGAATGAGCAGTTCTTC. The variable domain in full, completed from reference TRBV5-1 and TRBJ2-1, reads KAGVTQTPRYLIKTRGQQVTLSCSPISGHRSVSWYQQTPGQGLQFLFEYFSETQRNKGNFPGRFSGRQFSNSRSEMNVSTLELGDSALYLCASSLPGSGRTNEQFFGPGTRLTVL.

The chain combines TRBV6-1 with TRBJ2-3; no clear D. The germline V gene has CDR1 MNHNS and CDR2 SASEGT. The CDR3 sequence is 12 residues long. Trimming cost V 1 base and J 7 bases, with 6 bases left between them. The CDR3 here is CASSEEGNTQYF. The DNA of the CDR3 is TGTGCCAGCAGTGAAGAGGGAAATACGCAGTATTTT.

The gene calls are TRBV5-1 and TRBJ1-2, with D perhaps TRBD1 (6 bases). Trimming took 4 bases from V and 4 from J, leaving 11 bases between them. The germline V gene has CDR1 SGHRS and CDR2 YFSETQ. The CDR3 spans 13 residues. Written as DNA, the CDR3 is TGCGCCAGCAGCCCCCGGGACACCTATGGCTACACCTTC. As protein: CASSPRDTYGYTF.

The rearrangement joins TRBV4-1 to TRBJ1-2; the D gene is possibly TRBD1 (6 bases). Germline CDR1 MGHRA, CDR2 YSYEKL. The CDR3 covers 14 residues. The V gene lost 1 base and the J gene lost 3 bases, with 9 bases spanning the gap. Here the CDR3 reads CASSQGTVDYGYTF. CDR3 DNA sequence: TGCGCCAGCAGCCAAGGGACAGTGGACTATGGCTACACCTTC.

The chain joins TRBV19 to TRBJ1-4, with 7 positions matching TRBD1. Germline CDR1 reads LNHDA; CDR2 reads SQIVND (reference sequence). V was pared by 3 bases and J by 4 bases, with 5 bases of the junction left unmatched. The CDR3 spans 15 residues. DNA for the CDR3: TGTGCCAGTAGTATGGGGCAGGGGGGTAATGAAAAACTGTTTTTT. Its protein product is CASSMGQGGNEKLFF.